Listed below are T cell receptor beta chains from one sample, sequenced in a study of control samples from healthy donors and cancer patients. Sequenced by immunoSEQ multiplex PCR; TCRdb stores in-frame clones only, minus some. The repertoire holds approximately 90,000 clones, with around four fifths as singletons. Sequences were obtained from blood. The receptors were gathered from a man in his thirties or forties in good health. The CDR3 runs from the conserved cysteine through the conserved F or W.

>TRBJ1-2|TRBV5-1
CASSLGGLNYGYTF
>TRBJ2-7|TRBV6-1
CASSEGQGPSYEQYF
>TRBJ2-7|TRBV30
CAWGRGYYEQYF
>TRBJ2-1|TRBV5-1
CASSFSGGAAEQFF
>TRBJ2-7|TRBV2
CASSEQAGKIAEQYF
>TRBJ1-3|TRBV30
CAWSRAVSAGNTIYF
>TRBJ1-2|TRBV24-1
CATSDPGTGDYGYTF
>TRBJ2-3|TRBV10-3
CAISQAGSTDTQYF
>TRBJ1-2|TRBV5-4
CAGLMTGFDYGYTF
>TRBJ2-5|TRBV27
CASGGPRETQYF
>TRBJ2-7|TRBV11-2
CASSPYRSGSEQYF
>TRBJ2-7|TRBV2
CASRPGTGPLYEQYF
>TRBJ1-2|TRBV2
CASSDGRDYGYTF
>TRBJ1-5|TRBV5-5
CASSLSYRTGGIRQPQHF
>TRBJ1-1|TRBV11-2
CASSLVPGRTEAFF
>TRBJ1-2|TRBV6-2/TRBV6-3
CASSRTYGYTF
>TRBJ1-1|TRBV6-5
CASSRGQVGKAFF
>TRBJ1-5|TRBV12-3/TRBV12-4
CASSLGHNQPQHF
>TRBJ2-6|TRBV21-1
CASSKALRTDLYSGANVLTF
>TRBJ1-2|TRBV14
CASSQDFKYGYTF
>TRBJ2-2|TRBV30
CAWSSGGAGELFF
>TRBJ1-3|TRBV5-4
CASKRATGNTIYF
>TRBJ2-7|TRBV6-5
CASRDATSYEQYF
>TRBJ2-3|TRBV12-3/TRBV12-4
CASTLANTQYF
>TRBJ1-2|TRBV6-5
CASRRTGGYGYTF
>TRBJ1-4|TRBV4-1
CASSQVLAEKLFF
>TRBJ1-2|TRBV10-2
CASEGVEYGYTF
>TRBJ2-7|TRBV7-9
CASSFPDRGPQYF
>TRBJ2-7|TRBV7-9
CASSGAAYEQYF
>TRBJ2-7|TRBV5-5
CASSLSPYEQYF
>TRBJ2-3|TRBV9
CASSVSPGLAGGYSTDTQYF
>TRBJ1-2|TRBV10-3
CAISELNQGYGYTF
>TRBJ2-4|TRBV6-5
CAISDRGKPKNIQYF
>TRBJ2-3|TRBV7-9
CASSSARGGGADTQYF
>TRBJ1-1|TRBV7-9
CASSLIGTDGEAFF
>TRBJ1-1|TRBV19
CASSQQGMNTEAFF
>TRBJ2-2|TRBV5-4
CASSPQTSGITGELFF
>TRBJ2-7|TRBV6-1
CASSEVGAGTSGGQSYEQYF
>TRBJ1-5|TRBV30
CAWSGGTAPLQPQHF
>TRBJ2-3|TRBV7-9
CASSLMDVTDTQYF
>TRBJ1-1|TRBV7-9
CASSPGTGFMNTEAFF
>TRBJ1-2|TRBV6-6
CASSGRQGAEGYTF
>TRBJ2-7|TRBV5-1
CASSLSAGGEVYEQYF
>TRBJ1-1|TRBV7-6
CASSLMHLNTEAFF
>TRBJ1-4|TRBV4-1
CASSQEGGLTNEKLFF
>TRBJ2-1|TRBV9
CASSVGQDNEQFF
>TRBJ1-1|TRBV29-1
CSVEGQMNTEAFF
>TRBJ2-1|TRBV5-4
CASSIPGPRLEQFF
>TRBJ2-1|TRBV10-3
CAISESSLAGGPVYNEQFF
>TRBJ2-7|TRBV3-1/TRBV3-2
CASSPGSFHEQYF
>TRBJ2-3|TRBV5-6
CASSLEQGGTDTQYF
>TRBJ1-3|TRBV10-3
CAISGTGYGNTIYF
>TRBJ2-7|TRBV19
CASSIRGQGFPYEQYF
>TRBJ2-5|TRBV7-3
CASSLTGGEETQYF
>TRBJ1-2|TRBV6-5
CATYNRQELLRGYTF